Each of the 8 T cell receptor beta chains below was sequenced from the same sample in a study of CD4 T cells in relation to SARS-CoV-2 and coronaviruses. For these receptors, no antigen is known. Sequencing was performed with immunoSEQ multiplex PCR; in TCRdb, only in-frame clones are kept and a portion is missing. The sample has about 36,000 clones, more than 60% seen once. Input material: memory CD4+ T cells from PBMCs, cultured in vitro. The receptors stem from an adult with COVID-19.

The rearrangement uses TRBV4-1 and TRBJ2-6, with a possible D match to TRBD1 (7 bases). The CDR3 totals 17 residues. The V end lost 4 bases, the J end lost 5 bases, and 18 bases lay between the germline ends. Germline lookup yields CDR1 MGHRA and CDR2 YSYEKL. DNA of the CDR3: TGCGCCAGCAGCCCTTCCAGGGGGGAAAACTGGGCCAACGTCCTGACTTTC. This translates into CASSPSRGENWANVLTF.

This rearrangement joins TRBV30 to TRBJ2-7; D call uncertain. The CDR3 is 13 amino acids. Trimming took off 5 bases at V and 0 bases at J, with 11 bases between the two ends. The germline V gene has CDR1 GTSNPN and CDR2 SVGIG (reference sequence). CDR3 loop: CAWSRLSSYEQYF. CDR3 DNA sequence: TGTGCCTGGTCAAGGCTGAGCTCCTACGAGCAGTACTTC.

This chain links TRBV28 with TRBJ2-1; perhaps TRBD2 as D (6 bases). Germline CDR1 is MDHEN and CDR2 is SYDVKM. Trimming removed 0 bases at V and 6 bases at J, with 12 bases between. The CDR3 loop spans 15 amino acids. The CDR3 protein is CASSLWTSVGNEQFF. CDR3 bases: TGTGCCAGCAGTTTATGGACTAGTGTCGGCAATGAGCAGTTCTTC.

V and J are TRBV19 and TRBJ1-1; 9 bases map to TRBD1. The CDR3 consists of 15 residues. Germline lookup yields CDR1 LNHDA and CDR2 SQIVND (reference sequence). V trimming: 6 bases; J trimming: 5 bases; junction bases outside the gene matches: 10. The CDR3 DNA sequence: TGTGCCAGTAGAAACAAGAACAGGGGGCATACTGAAGCTTTCTTT. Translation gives CASRNKNRGHTEAFF.

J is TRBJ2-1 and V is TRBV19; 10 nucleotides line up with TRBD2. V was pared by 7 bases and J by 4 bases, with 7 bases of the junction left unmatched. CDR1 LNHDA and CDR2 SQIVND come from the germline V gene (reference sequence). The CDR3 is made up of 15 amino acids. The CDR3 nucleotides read TGTGCCAGTATGGAAGCTAGCGGGAGTTACAATGAGCAGTTCTTC. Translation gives CASMEASGSYNEQFF. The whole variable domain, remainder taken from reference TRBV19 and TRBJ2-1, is DGGITQSPKYLFRKEGQNVTLSCEQNLNHDAMYWYRQDPGQGLRLIYYSQIVNDFQKGDIAEGYSVSREKKESFPLTVTSAQKNPTAFYLCASMEASGSYNEQFFGPGTRLTVL.

The CDR3 DNA reads as TGTGCCAGCAGTGGAGGGCGGGGGGAGCTGTTTTTT. Translated: CASSGGRGELFF. The rearrangement uses TRBV12-3 or TRBV12-4 and TRBJ2-2; tentative D call: TRBD2 (6 bases). V lost 5 bases and J lost 8, with 9 bases in between. The CDR3 sequence is 12 residues long.

The CDR3 sequence: CASSVGGDTEAFF. The CDR3 nucleotides are TGTGCCAGCAGCGTAGGGGGGGACACTGAAGCTTTCTTT. The chain combines TRBV9 with TRBJ1-1; a weak D match, TRBD1 (5 bases). The CDR3 is made up of 13 amino acids. In germline, CDR1 is SGDLS, CDR2 YYNGEE. V gave up 0 bases and J gave up 3 bases, with 6 bases separating them.

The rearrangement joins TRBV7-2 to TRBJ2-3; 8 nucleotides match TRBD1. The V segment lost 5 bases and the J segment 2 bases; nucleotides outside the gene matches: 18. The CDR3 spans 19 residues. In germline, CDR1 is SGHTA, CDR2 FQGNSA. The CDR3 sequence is CASSPHPYARQGNTDTQYF. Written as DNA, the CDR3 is TGTGCCAGCAGCCCCCACCCTTATGCCCGACAGGGGAACACAGATACGCAGTATTTT. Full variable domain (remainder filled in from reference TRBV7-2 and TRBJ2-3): GAGVSQSPSNKVTEKGKDVELRCDPISGHTALYWYRQSLGQGLEFLIYFQGNSAPDKSGLPSDRFSAERTGGSVSTLTIQRTQQEDSAVYLCASSPHPYARQGNTDTQYFGPGTRLTVL.